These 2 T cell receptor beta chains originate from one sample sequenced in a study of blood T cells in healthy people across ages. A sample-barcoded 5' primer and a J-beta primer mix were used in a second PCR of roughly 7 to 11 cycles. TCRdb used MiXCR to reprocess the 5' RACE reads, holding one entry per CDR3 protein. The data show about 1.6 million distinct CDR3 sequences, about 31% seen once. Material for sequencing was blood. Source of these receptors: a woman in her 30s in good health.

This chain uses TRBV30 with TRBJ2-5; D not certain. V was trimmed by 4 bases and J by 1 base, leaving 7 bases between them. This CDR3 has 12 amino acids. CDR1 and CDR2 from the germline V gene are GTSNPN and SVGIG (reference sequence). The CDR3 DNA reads TGTGCCTGGAAACGTACCCAAGAGACCCAGTACTTC. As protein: CAWKRTQETQYF.

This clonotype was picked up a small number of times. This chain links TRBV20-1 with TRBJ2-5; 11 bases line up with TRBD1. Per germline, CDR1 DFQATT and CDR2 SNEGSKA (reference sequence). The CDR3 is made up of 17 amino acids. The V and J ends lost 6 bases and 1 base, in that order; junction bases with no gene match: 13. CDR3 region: CSADGTGGLLSQETQYF. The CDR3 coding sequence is TGCAGTGCCGACGGGACAGGGGGTCTCTTGAGCCAAGAGACCCAGTACTTC.